This is a list of T cell receptor beta chains from one sample in a study of blood T cell repertoires in COVID-19. Assay used: immunoSEQ multiplex PCR; TCRdb lists only in-frame clones, some missing. The sample includes some 170,000 clones, approximately 80% of them seen just once. The specimen was peripheral blood. These receptors came from a woman between 40 and 55 years old with COVID-19, enrolled during active disease. Both conserved end residues are part of each CDR3. D genes are given only for firm matches. The size of a clone is reported for some rows only, either as once, few or many, or as a class for expanded clones.

abundance,d_gene,j_gene,v_gene,CDR3nt,CDR3aa
NA,NA,TRBJ1-5,TRBV28,TGTGCCAGCAGTCACGCTCCAGCCCAGCATTTT,CASSHAPAQHF
NA,TRBD2,TRBJ2-5,TRBV6-5,TGTGCCAGCAGTCAGCGGGACTCACAAGAGACCCAGTACTTC,CASSQRDSQETQYF
NA,TRBD2,TRBJ2-6,TRBV6-4,TGTGCCAGCAGTGAGGGGACTAGTTTTGGGGCCAACGTCCTGACTTTC,CASSEGTSFGANVLTF
NA,NA,TRBJ1-5,TRBV5-1,TGCGCCAGCAGCTTCTCAGACAATCAGCCCCAGCATTTT,CASSFSDNQPQHF
NA,NA,TRBJ2-5,TRBV20-1,TGCAGTGCTAACGGGGAGACCCAGTACTTC,CSANGETQYF
few,NA,TRBJ1-4,TRBV5-1,TGCGCCAGCAGCCCCTACGCTAATGAAAAACTGTTTTTT,CASSPYANEKLFF
once,NA,TRBJ2-2,TRBV5-6,TGTGCCAGCAGCTTGGACGTAGACACCGGGGAGCTGTTTTTT,CASSLDVDTGELFF
few,NA,TRBJ2-7,TRBV7-3,TGTGCCAGCAGCTTCGAGGGCCCCACCTACGAGCAGTACTTC,CASSFEGPTYEQYF
NA,TRBD2,TRBJ2-5,TRBV19,TGTGCCAGTAGTATAGGGCTAGCGGGGGCCGAGACCCAGTACTTC,CASSIGLAGAETQYF
NA,NA,TRBJ2-7,TRBV19,TGTGCCAGCCAGGGGCGGGGGTCCTACGAGCAGTACTTC,CASQGRGSYEQYF
NA,NA,TRBJ2-3,TRBV6-1,TGTGCCAGCAGTGAATTGTCTAGCACAGATACGCAGTATTTT,CASSELSSTDTQYF
NA,TRBD1,TRBJ1-3,TRBV13,TGTGCCAGCAGCTTAGGACAGGGGGCGACCGGAAACACCATATATTTT,CASSLGQGATGNTIYF
NA,NA,TRBJ2-1,TRBV19,TGTGCCAGTAGTATAGCTCGCGGGAATGAGCAGTTCTTC,CASSIARGNEQFF
NA,TRBD1,TRBJ1-5,TRBV6-5,TGTGCCAGCAGTCACACGCACAGGGGTCGTCAGCCCCAGCATTTT,CASSHTHRGRQPQHF
NA,NA,TRBJ2-5,TRBV19,TGTGCCAGTAGTATAGATCCAGGTCCGGAGACCCAGTACTTC,CASSIDPGPETQYF
NA,NA,TRBJ2-2,TRBV24-1,TGTGCCACCAGTGATTTGCCCCGGCTCCCGACACCGAACACCGGGGAGCTGTTTTTT,CATSDLPRLPTPNTGELFF
NA,NA,TRBJ1-1,TRBV9,TGTGCCAGCAGCGTAGCTACCCGGAACACTGAAGCTTTCTTT,CASSVATRNTEAFF
few,NA,TRBJ1-2,TRBV3-1/TRBV3-2,TGTGCCAGCACCCGAGGGGGTTATGGCTACACCTTC,CASTRGGYGYTF
NA,TRBD1,TRBJ1-5,TRBV27,TGTGCCAGCTCGGACAGGGGGCAGGGTAGCAATCAGCCCCAGCATTTT,CASSDRGQGSNQPQHF
NA,TRBD2,TRBJ2-7,TRBV28,TGTGCCAGCATTCCAGCAGCGGGAGACGAGCAGTACTTC,CASIPAAGDEQYF
NA,NA,TRBJ1-2,TRBV6-1,TGTGCCAGCAGTGAAGCTCCGGGACTGCAATATGGCTACACCTTC,CASSEAPGLQYGYTF
NA,NA,TRBJ1-2,TRBV5-4,TGTGCCAGCAGCGCAGACAGGTGGGGCTATGGCTACACCTTC,CASSADRWGYGYTF
NA,NA,TRBJ2-1,TRBV5-1,TGCGCCAGCAGGGGGCCTTTGAATGAGCAGTTCTTC,CASRGPLNEQFF
NA,TRBD1,TRBJ1-2,TRBV6-5,TGTGCCAGCAGCGGCAGGGGGTTTATCTATGGCTACACCTTC,CASSGRGFIYGYTF
few,NA,TRBJ1-1,TRBV6-5,TGTGCCAGCAGTTACTCGGGCGACGAAGCTTTCTTT,CASSYSGDEAFF
NA,NA,TRBJ2-1,TRBV27,TGTGCCAGCAGCCTCCTTTACAGGGAGCAGTTCTTC,CASSLLYREQFF
few,NA,TRBJ1-5,TRBV6-5,TGTGCCAGCAGTTCCCTTACGTCGAGCGGGGATCAGCCCCAGCATTTT,CASSSLTSSGDQPQHF
NA,NA,TRBJ2-2,TRBV5-1,TGCGCCAGCAGCTCGGGGAACGCGGGCGGGGCCAACACCGGGGAGCTGTTTTTT,CASSSGNAGGANTGELFF
NA,NA,TRBJ1-6,TRBV7-8,TGTGCCAGCAGCTTAGGGGGGGATTCACCCCTCCACTTT,CASSLGGDSPLHF
NA,NA,TRBJ1-4,TRBV9,TGTGCCAGCAGCCCCGGGTGGCGCGCGACTAATGAAAAACTGTTTTTT,CASSPGWRATNEKLFF
once,NA,TRBJ1-6,TRBV7-3,TGTGCCAGCGCGACAGATTATAATTCACCCCTCCACTTT,CASATDYNSPLHF
NA,TRBD1,TRBJ2-7,TRBV5-1,TGCGCCAGCAGCCCGAGGACAGGGCCTCCCTACGAGCAGTACTTC,CASSPRTGPPYEQYF
NA,NA,TRBJ1-2,TRBV7-9,TGTGCCAGCAGCAACCCGGGTTCGGGGGACTATGGCTACACCTTC,CASSNPGSGDYGYTF
NA,TRBD1,TRBJ1-5,TRBV6-5,TGTGCCAGCAGTTCCGCGGGACAGGGCTTAAATCAGCCCCAGCATTTT,CASSSAGQGLNQPQHF
NA,TRBD1,TRBJ1-6,TRBV6-5,TGTGCCAGCATGGCGGACAGGGATATTAATTCACCCCTCCACTTT,CASMADRDINSPLHF
once,NA,TRBJ2-5,TRBV11-3,TGTGCCAGCAGCTCGCGGGAAAAGCAAGAGACCCAGTACTTC,CASSSREKQETQYF
NA,TRBD1,TRBJ2-5,TRBV5-1,TGCGCCAGCAGCTATGGGGCAGGGGGCCAAGAGACCCAGTACTTC,CASSYGAGGQETQYF
NA,NA,TRBJ2-7,TRBV11-2,TGTGCCAGCAGCTTAGTCGAGGGCAGGGGAGCCTACGAGCAGTACTTC,CASSLVEGRGAYEQYF
NA,NA,TRBJ2-7,TRBV12-5,TGTGCTAGTGGTTACGGGGGCTACGAGCAGTACTTC,CASGYGGYEQYF
NA,TRBD2,TRBJ2-1,TRBV24-1,TGTGCCACCAGTGATGTCGGGGGGGCCGGGTATGAGCAGTTCTTC,CATSDVGGAGYEQFF
NA,NA,TRBJ1-2,TRBV9,TGTGCCAGCCTACCAGCGGACTATGGCTACACCTTC,CASLPADYGYTF
NA,TRBD1,TRBJ1-2,TRBV28,TGTGCCAGCAGACAGGGGTCGTTTGACTATGGCTACACCTTC,CASRQGSFDYGYTF
NA,NA,TRBJ1-1,TRBV6-6,TGTGCCAGTAGGGCGGCAGGGGTAGCTTTCTTT,CASRAAGVAFF
NA,NA,TRBJ1-1,TRBV14,TGTGCCAGCAGAACTTGGTCGGGGGACGGTGAAGCTTTCTTT,CASRTWSGDGEAFF
NA,TRBD1,TRBJ2-5,TRBV28,TGTGCCAGCAGTTCAGGGGGAGAGACCCAGTACTTC,CASSSGGETQYF
NA,NA,TRBJ2-2,TRBV10-1,TGCGCCAGCAGTGACAGGGGACGTACCGGGGAGCTGTTTTTT,CASSDRGRTGELFF
NA,TRBD2,TRBJ2-7,TRBV4-1,TGCGCCAGCAGCCAAGTGGGGGGGAGGTCCTACGAGCAGTACTTC,CASSQVGGRSYEQYF
once,TRBD1,TRBJ2-1,TRBV19,TGTGCCAGTAGTATCGGACAGGGTAGCTATGAGCAGTTCTTC,CASSIGQGSYEQFF
NA,NA,TRBJ1-5,TRBV27,TGTGCCAGCAGTTTATCGAGTCTTCAGCCCCAGCATTTT,CASSLSSLQPQHF
once,TRBD1,TRBJ2-1,TRBV11-2,TGTGCCAGCAGCCTATTTCAGGGGGCGCAAGATATGAATGAGCAGTTCTTC,CASSLFQGAQDMNEQFF
few,NA,TRBJ1-3,TRBV7-9,TGTGCCAGCCTGGAGGGGCTCTCTGGAAACACCATATATTTT,CASLEGLSGNTIYF
NA,TRBD1,TRBJ1-1,TRBV3-1/TRBV3-2,TGTGCCAGCAGCCCACGACAGGGACTAGCTGGAGAAGCTTTCTTT,CASSPRQGLAGEAFF
NA,TRBD2,TRBJ2-5,TRBV5-1,TGCGCCAGCAGCTTGGTTCCCTTCAGCGGGGCTCAAGAGACCCAGTACTTC,CASSLVPFSGAQETQYF
many,TRBD1,TRBJ2-1,TRBV5-4,TGTGCCAGCAGAGAGGGACAGGGGGCCCTTTACAATGAGCAGTTCTTC,CASREGQGALYNEQFF
NA,TRBD2,TRBJ2-1,TRBV5-1,TGCGCCAGCAGCCGGTCAGCGGGAGCGTCCTACAATGAGCAGTTCTTC,CASSRSAGASYNEQFF
many,NA,TRBJ1-2,TRBV1,TGCACCAGCAGCCAAGTCCCCAATTACTATGGCTACACCTTC,CTSSQVPNYYGYTF
NA,NA,TRBJ1-1,TRBV7-6,TGTGCCAGCAGCTTAGGGCCAGGGCTAAGGACTGAAGCTTTCTTT,CASSLGPGLRTEAFF
once,TRBD2,TRBJ2-2,TRBV24-1,TGTGCCACCAGTGGTGGACTAGCGGAGAACACCGGGGAGCTGTTTTTT,CATSGGLAENTGELFF
NA,TRBD2,TRBJ2-7,TRBV5-1,TGCGCCAGCACCCTGGCCGGAGCGGGGGAGCAGTACTTC,CASTLAGAGEQYF
NA,NA,TRBJ2-2,TRBV4-2,TGTGCCAGCAGCGTCCCCCAGACAGGGGAGCTGTTTTTT,CASSVPQTGELFF